This T cell receptor beta chain stems from a study of blood T cell repertoires in COVID-19. Across the whole study: Collection of acute and convalescent COVID-19 samples took place in the United States, Italy and Spain. Sample material is recorded as cDNA or gDNA derived from T cells, B-cell-depleted T cells, or PBMCs.

CDR1 is MNHEY, CDR2 SMNVEV, per germline (reference sequence). This CDR3 has 16 amino acids. V lost 4 bases, J lost 0 bases, and 4 bases stayed unmatched. Original methodology: Estimation of nucleated cell counts was performed using reference gene primer amplification. Here immunoSEQ multiplex PCR was the method, and the copy in TCRdb shows in-frame clones only, minus some. V and J calls and clone size follow that table, whereas D and trimming were derived from the DNA. The sample includes 180,000 or so clones, roughly 80% seen only once; the top ten take approximately 11%. Patients of the Seattle cohort, enrolled during active infection, were followed longitudinally.

The sample consisted of peripheral blood. The chain couples TRBV27 to TRBJ2-1; 9 bases agree with TRBD2. The origin of this receptor is a woman in her 40s with COVID-19, enrolled during active disease. The DNA of the CDR3 is TGTGCCAGCAGTTCCCGGGGACTAGCCTCCTACAATGAGCAGTTCTTC. Its protein is CASSSRGLASYNEQFF.